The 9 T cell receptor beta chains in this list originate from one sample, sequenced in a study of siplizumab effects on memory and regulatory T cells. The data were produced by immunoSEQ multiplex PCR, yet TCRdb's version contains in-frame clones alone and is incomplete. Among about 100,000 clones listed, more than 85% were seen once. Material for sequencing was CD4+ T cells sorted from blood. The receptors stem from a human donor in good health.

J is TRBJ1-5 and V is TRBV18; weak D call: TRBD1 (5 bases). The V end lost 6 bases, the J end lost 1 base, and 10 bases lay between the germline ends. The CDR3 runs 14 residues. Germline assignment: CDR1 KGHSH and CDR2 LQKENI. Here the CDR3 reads CASSPGRSNQPQHF. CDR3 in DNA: TGTGCCAGCTCCCCGGGACGGAGCAATCAGCCCCAGCATTTT.

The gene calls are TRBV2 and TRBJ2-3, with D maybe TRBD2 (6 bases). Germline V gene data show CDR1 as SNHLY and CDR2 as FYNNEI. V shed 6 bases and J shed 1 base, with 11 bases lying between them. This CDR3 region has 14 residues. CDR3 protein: CASRLTGGTDTQYF. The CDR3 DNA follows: TGTGCCAGCAGATTGACGGGAGGCACAGATACGCAGTATTTT. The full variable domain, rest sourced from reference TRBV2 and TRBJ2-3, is EPEVTQTPSHQVTQMGQEVILRCVPISNHLYFYWYRQILGQKVEFLVSFYNNEISEKSEIFDDQFSVERPDGSNFTLKIRSTKLEDSAMYFCASRLTGGTDTQYFGPGTRLTVL.

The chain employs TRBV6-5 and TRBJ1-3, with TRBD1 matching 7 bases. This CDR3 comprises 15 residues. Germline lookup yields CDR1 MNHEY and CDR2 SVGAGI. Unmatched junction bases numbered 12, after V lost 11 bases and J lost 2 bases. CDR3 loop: CASRRDSHPGNTIYF. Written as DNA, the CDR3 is TGTGCCTCACGACGGGACAGTCATCCTGGAAACACCATATATTTT.

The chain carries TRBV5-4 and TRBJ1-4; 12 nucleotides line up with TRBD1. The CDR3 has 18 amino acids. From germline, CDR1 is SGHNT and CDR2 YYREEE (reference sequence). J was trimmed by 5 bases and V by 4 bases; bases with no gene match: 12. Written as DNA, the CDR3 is TGTGCCAGCAGCGCTCCGGGACAGGGGGCCGGGGGGAATGAAAAACTGTTTTTT. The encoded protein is CASSAPGQGAGGNEKLFF.

CDR3 bases: TGTGCCAGTACCTCAAGGGACGTCCAAGCTAACTATGGCTACACCTTC. Protein: CASTSRDVQANYGYTF. The genes are TRBV19 and TRBJ1-2, with TRBD1 as a possible D gene (5 bases). With 7 bases removed from V and 0 bases from J, the gap between germline ends came to 18 bases. The CDR3 runs 16 residues. Germline assignment: CDR1 LNHDA and CDR2 SQIVND (reference sequence). The full variable domain, in which reference TRBV19 and TRBJ1-2 provide the parts outside the CDR3, is DGGITQSPKYLFRKEGQNVTLSCEQNLNHDAMYWYRQDPGQGLRLIYYSQIVNDFQKGDIAEGYSVSREKKESFPLTVTSAQKNPTAFYLCASTSRDVQANYGYTFGSGTRLTVV.

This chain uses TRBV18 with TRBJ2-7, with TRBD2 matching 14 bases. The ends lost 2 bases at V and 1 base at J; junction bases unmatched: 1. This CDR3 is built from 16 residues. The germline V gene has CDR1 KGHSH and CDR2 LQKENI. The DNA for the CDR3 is TGTGCCAGCTCACCAGGACTAGCGGGGGGATCCTACGAGCAGTACTTC. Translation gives CASSPGLAGGSYEQYF.

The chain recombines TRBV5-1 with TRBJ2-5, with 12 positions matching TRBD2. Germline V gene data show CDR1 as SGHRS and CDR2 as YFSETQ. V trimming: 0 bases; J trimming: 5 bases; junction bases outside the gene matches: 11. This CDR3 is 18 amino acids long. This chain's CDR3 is CASSLAASGGASVETQYF. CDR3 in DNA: TGCGCCAGCAGCTTGGCGGCTAGCGGGGGGGCCAGTGTTGAGACCCAGTACTTC.

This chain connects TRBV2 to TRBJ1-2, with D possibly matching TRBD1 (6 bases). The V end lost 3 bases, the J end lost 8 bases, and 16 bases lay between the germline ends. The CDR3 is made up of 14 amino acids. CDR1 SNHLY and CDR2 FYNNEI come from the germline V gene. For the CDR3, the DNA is TGTGCCAGCAGTGAGTACAGGGTATTGGGCGGCTACACCTTC. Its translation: CASSEYRVLGGYTF.

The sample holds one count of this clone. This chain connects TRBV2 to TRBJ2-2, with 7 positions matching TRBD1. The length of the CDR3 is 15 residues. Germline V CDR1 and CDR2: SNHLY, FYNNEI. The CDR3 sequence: CGSCRQGVKTGELFF. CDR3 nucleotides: TGTGGGAGCTGTAGGCAGGGGGTTAAGACCGGGGAGCTGTTTTTT.